Reported below is one TCR beta chain. Its antigen is still unknown. Prepared libraries of TCR beta cDNA carried unique molecular identifiers. In TCRdb, the PCR reads were re-called with MiXCR into one record per CDR3 protein. The sample records roughly 570,000 distinct CDR3 sequences, roughly 34% being singletons. This entry comes from a study of post-analysis software for immune sequencing data. Study-wide points: In patients, TRBV5-6, TRBV5-1 and TRBV20-1 belonged to four or five TRBV segments found more frequently than in controls.

V gave up 2 bases and J gave up 3 bases, with 4 bases separating them. Germline V gene sequence: CDR1 ENHRY, CDR2 SYGVKD. The CDR3 contains 12 residues. The chain is built from TRBV10-3 and TRBJ2-5; D not certain. The sequencing input was blood. The TCR comes from a girl younger than 18 with multiple sclerosis. CDR3 sequence: CAISEQKETQYF. As DNA, the CDR3 is TGTGCCATCAGTGAGCAAAAAGAGACCCAGTACTTC.